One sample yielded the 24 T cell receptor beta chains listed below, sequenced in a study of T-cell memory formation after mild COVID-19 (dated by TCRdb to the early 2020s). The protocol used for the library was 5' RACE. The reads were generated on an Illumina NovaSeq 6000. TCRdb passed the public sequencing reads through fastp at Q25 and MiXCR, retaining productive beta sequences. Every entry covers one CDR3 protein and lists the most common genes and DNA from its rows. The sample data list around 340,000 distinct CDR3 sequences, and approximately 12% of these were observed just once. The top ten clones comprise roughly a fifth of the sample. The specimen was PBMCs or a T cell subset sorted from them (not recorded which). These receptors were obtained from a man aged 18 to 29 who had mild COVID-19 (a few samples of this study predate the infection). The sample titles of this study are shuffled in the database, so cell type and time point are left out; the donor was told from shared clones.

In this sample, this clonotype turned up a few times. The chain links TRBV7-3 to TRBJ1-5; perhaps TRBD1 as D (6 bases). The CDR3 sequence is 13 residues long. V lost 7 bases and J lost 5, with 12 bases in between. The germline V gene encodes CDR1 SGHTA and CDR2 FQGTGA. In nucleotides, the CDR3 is TGTGCCAGCAAGCGGTCAGGGGATCAGCCCCAGCATTTT. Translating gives CASKRSGDQPQHF.

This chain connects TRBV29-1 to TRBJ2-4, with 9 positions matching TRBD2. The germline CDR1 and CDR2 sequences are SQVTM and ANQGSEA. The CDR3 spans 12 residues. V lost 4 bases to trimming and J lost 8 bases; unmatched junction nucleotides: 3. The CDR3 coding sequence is TGCAGCGTTGCTAGCGGGGTATACATTCAGTACTTC. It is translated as CSVASGVYIQYF.

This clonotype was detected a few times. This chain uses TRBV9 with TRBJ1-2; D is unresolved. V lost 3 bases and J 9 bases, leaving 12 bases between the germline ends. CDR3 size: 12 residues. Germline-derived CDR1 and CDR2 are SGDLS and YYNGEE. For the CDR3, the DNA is TGTGCCAGCAGCGGGAACGGGGAGCGCTACACCTTC. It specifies CASSGNGERYTF.

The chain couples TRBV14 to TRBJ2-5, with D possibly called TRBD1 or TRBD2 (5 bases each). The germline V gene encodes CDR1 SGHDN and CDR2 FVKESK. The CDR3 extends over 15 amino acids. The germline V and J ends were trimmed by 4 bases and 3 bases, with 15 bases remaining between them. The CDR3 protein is CASSRTPGPEETQYF. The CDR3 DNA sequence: TGTGCCAGCAGCCGGACCCCGGGACCAGAAGAGACCCAGTACTTC.

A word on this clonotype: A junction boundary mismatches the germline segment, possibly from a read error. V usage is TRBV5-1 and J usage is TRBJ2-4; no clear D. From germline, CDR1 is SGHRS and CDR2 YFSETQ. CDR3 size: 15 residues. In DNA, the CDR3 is TGCGCCGGCAGCTCCCTTACGGGCGCCGCCGGCATTCAGTACTTC. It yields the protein CAGSSLTGAAGIQYF. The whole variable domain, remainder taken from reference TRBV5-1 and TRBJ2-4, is KAGVTQTPRYLIKTRGQQVTLSCSPISGHRSVSWYQQTPGQGLQFLFEYFSETQRNKGNFPGRFSGRQFSNSRSEMNVSTLELGDSALYLCAGSSLTGAAGIQYFGAGTRLSVL.

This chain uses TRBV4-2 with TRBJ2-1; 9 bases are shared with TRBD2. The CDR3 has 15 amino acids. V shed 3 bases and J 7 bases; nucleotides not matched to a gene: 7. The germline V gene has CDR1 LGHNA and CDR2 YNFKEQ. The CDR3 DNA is TGTGCCAGCAGCCATCTCCTAGCGGGGCGGAATGAGCAGTTCTTC. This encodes CASSHLLAGRNEQFF.

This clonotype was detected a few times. CDR3 protein: CASGLLLAGVPNTGELFF. CDR3 bases: TGTGCTAGTGGTCTCTTACTAGCGGGGGTACCGAACACCGGGGAGCTGTTTTTT. The chain carries TRBV12-5 and TRBJ2-2; 11 nucleotides agree with TRBD2. The CDR3 is 18 amino acids. Germline V CDR1 and CDR2: LGHNT, FRNRAP. V was pared by 5 bases and J by 0 bases, with 8 bases of the junction left unmatched.

CDR3 region: CASLGASNTEAFF. As DNA, the CDR3 is TGTGCCAGCCTCGGCGCCTCGAACACTGAAGCTTTCTTT. The chain uses TRBV7-6 and TRBJ1-1; D gene uncertain. V was shortened by 8 bases and J by 1 base, with 11 bases between the two germline ends. Germline-derived CDR1 and CDR2 are SGHVS and FNYEAQ. The CDR3 covers 13 residues.

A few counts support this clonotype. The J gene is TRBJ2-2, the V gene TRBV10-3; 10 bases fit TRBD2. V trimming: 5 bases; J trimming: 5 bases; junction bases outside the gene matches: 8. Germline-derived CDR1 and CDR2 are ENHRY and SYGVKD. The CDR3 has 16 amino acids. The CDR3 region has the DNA TGTGCCATCAGTACCGAGCGGGGGGGATGGACCGGGGAGCTGTTTTTT. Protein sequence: CAISTERGGWTGELFF.

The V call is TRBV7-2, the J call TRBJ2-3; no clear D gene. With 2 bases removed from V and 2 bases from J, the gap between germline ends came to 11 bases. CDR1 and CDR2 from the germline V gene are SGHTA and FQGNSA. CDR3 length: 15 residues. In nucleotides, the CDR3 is TGTGCCAGCAGCTTATCTACTGGATACACAGATACGCAGTATTTT. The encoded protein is CASSLSTGYTDTQYF.

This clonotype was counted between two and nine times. CDR3 coding DNA: TGTGCCACCATGCCCGGGGGCCCCTACAATGAGCAGTTCTTC. This translates into CATMPGGPYNEQFF. The gene calls are TRBV25-1 and TRBJ2-1; either TRBD1 or TRBD2 may fit D (6 bases each). The germline CDR1 and CDR2 sequences are MGHDK and SYGVNS. This CDR3 has 14 amino acids. With 10 bases removed from V and 2 bases from J, the gap between germline ends came to 15 bases. The complete variable domain, with remaining parts taken from reference TRBV25-1 and TRBJ2-1, reads EADIYQTPRYLVIGTGKKITLECSQTMGHDKMYWYQQDPGMELHLIHYSYGVNSTEKGDLSSESTVSRIRTEHFPLTLESARPSHTSQYLCATMPGGPYNEQFFGPGTRLTVL.

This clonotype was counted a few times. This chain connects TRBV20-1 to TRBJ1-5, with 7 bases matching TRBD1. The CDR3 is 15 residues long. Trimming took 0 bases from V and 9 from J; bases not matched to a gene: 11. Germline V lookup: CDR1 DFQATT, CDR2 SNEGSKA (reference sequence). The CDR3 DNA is TGCAGTGCTAGAGATGGAGGGGGCCCGGGTGGGCCCCAGCATTTT. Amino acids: CSARDGGGPGGPQHF.

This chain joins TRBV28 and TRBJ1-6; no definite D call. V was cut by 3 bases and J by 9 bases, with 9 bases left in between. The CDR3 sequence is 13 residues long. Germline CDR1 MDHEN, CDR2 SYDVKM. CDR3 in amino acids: CASSFRPGSPLHF. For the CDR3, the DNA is TGTGCCAGCAGTTTCAGACCGGGTTCACCCCTCCACTTT.

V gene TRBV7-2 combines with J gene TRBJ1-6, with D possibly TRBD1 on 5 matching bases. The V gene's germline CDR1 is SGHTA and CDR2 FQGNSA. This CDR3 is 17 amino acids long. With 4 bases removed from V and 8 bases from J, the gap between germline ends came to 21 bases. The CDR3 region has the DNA TGTGCCAGCAGCTCGTCGGCTTGGGGGAGGGCGGATTCACCCCTCCACTTT. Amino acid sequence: CASSSSAWGRADSPLHF.

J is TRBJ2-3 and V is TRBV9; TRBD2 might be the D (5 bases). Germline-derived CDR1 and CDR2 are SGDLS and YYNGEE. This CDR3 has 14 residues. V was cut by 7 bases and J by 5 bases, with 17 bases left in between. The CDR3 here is CASADGLAGDTQYF. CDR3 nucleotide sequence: TGTGCCAGCGCCGACGGACTCGCGGGAGATACGCAGTATTTT.

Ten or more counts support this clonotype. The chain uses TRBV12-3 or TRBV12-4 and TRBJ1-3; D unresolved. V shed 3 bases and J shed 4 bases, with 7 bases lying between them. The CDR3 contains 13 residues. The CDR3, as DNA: TGTGCCAGCAGTTTGGACCGAGGAAACACCATATATTTT. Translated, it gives CASSLDRGNTIYF.

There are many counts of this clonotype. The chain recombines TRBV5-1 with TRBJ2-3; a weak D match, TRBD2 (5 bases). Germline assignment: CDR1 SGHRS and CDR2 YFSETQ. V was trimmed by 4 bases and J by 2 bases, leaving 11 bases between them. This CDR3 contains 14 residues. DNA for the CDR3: TGCGCCAGCAGCAGGCAGGACTTCACAGATACGCAGTATTTT. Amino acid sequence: CASSRQDFTDTQYF.

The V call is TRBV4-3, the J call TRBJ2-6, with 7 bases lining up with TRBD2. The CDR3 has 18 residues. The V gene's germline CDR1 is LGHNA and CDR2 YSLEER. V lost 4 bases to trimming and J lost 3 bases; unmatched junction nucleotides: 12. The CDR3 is CASSLVSGAGGGANVLTF. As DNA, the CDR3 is TGCGCCAGCAGCCTAGTGAGCGGGGCCGGCGGTGGGGCCAACGTCCTGACTTTC.

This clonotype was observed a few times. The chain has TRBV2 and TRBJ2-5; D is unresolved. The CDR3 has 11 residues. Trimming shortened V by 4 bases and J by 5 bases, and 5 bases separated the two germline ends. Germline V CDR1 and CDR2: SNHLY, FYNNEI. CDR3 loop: CASSVLETQYF. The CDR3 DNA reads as TGTGCCAGCAGTGTTTTGGAGACCCAGTACTTC.

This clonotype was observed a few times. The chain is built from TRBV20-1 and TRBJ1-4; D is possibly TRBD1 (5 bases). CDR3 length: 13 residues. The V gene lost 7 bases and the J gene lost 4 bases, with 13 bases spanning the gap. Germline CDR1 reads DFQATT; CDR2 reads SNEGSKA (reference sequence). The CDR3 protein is CSVMGPRNEKLFF. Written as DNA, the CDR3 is TGCAGTGTTATGGGACCGCGTAATGAAAAACTGTTTTTT.

The CDR3 DNA follows: TGCGCCAGCAGCCAGACAGTTTCTAATTCACCCCTCCACTTT. Translating it yields CASSQTVSNSPLHF. The J gene is TRBJ1-6, the V gene TRBV4-1; perhaps TRBD1 as D (5 bases). Trimming left V 3 bases short and J 6 bases short, with 9 bases between. Germline V CDR1 and CDR2: MGHRA, YSYEKL. The CDR3 sequence is 14 residues long.

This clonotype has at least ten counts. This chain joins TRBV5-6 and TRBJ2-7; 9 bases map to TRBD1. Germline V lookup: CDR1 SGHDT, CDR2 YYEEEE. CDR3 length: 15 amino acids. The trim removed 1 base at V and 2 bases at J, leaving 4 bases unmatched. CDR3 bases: TGTGCCAGCAGCTTGAAGGGACAGGGTACCTACGAGCAGTACTTC. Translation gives CASSLKGQGTYEQYF.

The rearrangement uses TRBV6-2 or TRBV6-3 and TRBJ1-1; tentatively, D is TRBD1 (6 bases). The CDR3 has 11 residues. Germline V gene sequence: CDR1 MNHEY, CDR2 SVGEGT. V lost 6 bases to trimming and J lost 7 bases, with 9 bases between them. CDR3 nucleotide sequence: TGTGCCAGCAGGTGGACAGATGAAGCTTTCTTT. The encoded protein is CASRWTDEAFF.

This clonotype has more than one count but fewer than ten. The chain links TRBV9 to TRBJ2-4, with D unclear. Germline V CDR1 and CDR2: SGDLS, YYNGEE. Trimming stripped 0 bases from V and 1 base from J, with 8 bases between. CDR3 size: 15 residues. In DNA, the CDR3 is TGTGCCAGCAGCGTAGGTCTAGTGGCCAAAAACATTCAGTACTTC. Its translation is CASSVGLVAKNIQYF.